The 2 T cell receptor beta chains presented below share a single source sample, sequenced in a study of blood T cell repertoires in COVID-19. Repertoires were generated with immunoSEQ multiplex PCR, while TCRdb's copy carries only in-frame clones and drops some. Of about 200,000 clones detected, about 88% appear once; the ten largest clones hold around 5%. Sequenced: peripheral blood. All receptors derive from a woman aged 80 or older with acute or convalescent COVID-19.

This sequence joins TRBV19 and TRBJ2-1, with 7 bases matching TRBD1. The V gene's germline CDR1 is LNHDA and CDR2 SQIVND (reference sequence). Trimming took 5 bases from V and 2 from J; bases not matched to a gene: 6. The CDR3 contains 15 residues. The CDR3 DNA is TGTGCCAGTAGTTCATCAGGGGGACCCTACAATGAGCAGTTCTTC. It specifies CASSSSGGPYNEQFF. Full variable domain (missing parts from reference TRBV19 and TRBJ2-1): DGGITQSPKYLFRKEGQNVTLSCEQNLNHDAMYWYRQDPGQGLRLIYYSQIVNDFQKGDIAEGYSVSREKKESFPLTVTSAQKNPTAFYLCASSSSGGPYNEQFFGPGTRLTVL.

The chain employs TRBV3-1 (or the pseudogene TRBV3-2) and TRBJ2-1; 11 bases match TRBD1. Per the germline V gene, CDR1 is LGHDT and CDR2 is YNNKEL (reference sequence). The V segment lost 5 bases and the J segment 6 bases; nucleotides outside the gene matches: 9. This CDR3 comprises 16 residues. The CDR3 loop is CASSRWTGGFVNEQFF. The CDR3, as DNA: TGTGCCAGCAGCAGATGGACAGGGGGCTTCGTCAATGAGCAGTTCTTC.